This entry describes one T cell receptor beta chain. This clonotype was seen at least ten times. The specificity of this receptor is unknown. Per-base qualities were not stored, and no clone one base away is much larger. The data were taken from a study of post-analysis software for immune sequencing data (dated by TCRdb to about 2015). Regarding the research as a whole: Recorded disease courses included relapsing-remitting, secondary progressive and progressive-relapsing multiple sclerosis, with some patients lacking subtype annotation. The patient repertoires were set against under 13 previously published healthy control repertoires from donors whose ages ranged from roughly 6 to 27 years. A subset of samples was prepared in parallel using single-end sample barcoding, then pooled and co-amplified after Illumina adapter ligation. What the authors observed across the whole study: The multiple sclerosis patient group was slightly younger than the control group. Strong co-clustering of samples prepared in the same batch was shown by direct clustering with F measure, prompting a batch-effect correction. Normalized Chao1 diversity was significantly lower in multiple sclerosis patients than controls, suggesting substantial peripheral T-cell clonal expansion.

Libraries were built with PCR. For sequencing, an Illumina HiSeq 2500 was employed. To reduce PCR and sequencing biases, unique molecular identifiers were built into the TCR beta cDNA libraries. About 500,000 cDNA molecules were obtained per 1 to 10 million input T cells, so each molecule approximated one T cell. Patient libraries were prepared and sequenced with the same protocol used for the earlier healthy control dataset. Within a given batch, samples were prepared together, multiplexed and sequenced on the same HiSeq lane. Turning to the authors' computational methods: MIGEC was used to process the raw barcoded reads, and molecular identifier groups with only a single read were discarded before consensus assembly and CDR3 extraction. VDJtools was used for post-analysis of the clonotype tables, with diversity normalized by down-sampling every dataset to the smallest sample size. In repertoire overlap clustering, CDR3 amino acid sequences, but not nucleotide sequences, were matched to correct batch-related cross-sample contamination. The public sequencing data were trimmed at Q25 with fastp and processed into clonotypes with MiXCR by TCRdb, which kept only in-frame beta chains. Identical CDR3 proteins give one entry, which carries the most common genes and DNA. V and J calls and clone size were set by TCRdb, not the authors. The sample table contains about 760,000 distinct CDR3 sequences; only one count was recorded for 25% to 30% of them. Around 0.55% of the sample is taken by the ten largest.

TCR beta repertoires were profiled from peripheral blood of about a dozen young patients with multiple sclerosis to demonstrate the VDJtools post-analysis software. Multiple sclerosis patients were children and adolescents aged about 6 to 17 years. The receptor comes from a girl aged 10 to 17 with multiple sclerosis. Sample: blood.

Here is the DNA: TGCAGTGCAGTAGGGGGACGGTCCCTAAGTTACATTCAGTACTTC. Translation gives CSAVGGRSLSYIQYF. Here the chain combines TRBV20-1 and TRBJ2-4; a tentative D match to TRBD1 spans 6 bases. The CDR3 covers 15 residues, taking in both the cysteine and the phenylalanine. The DNA shown is the 45-base CDR3, in frame from base 1. A distance of 23 bases separates the germline ends of V and J, which lose 6 bases and 8 bases respectively. From a lookup of the germline V gene (reference sequence), CDR1 and CDR2 are DFQATT and SNEGSKA.